Below, 22 T cell receptor beta chains from the same sample are listed, as sequenced in a study of vaccination effects on CD4 cells after COVID-19. The assay was immunoSEQ multiplex PCR, and TCRdb's table has in-frame clones only and misses some. The table includes some 50,000 clones, around four fifths detected once. Researchers isolated CD4+ T cells once roughly nine days of culture had elapsed. Their specific antigens are unknown. The source was CD4+ T cells from PBMCs cultured without peptide, collected before COVID-19 vaccination. The receptors stem from a human donor who had a prior SARS-CoV-2 infection.

This clone was detected a few times. The V gene is TRBV2, the J gene TRBJ1-2, with 7 bases matching TRBD1. The CDR3 consists of 13 residues. Germline CDR1 and CDR2: SNHLY and FYNNEI. J was trimmed by 2 bases and V by 7 bases; bases with no gene match: 4. The CDR3 coding sequence is TGTGCCAGCACCCGGGACAGAAACTATGGCTACACCTTC. Its translation: CASTRDRNYGYTF.

This chain links TRBV2 with TRBJ2-5, with 8 bases matching TRBD1. The germline V gene encodes CDR1 SNHLY and CDR2 FYNNEI. The V gene end was trimmed by 2 bases and the J gene end by 5 bases; junction bases not matched to a gene: 10. This CDR3 spans 16 amino acids. Here the CDR3 DNA reads TGTGCCAGCAGTGAATCAATTCAGGGGGCACGCGAGACCCAGTACTTC. Residues: CASSESIQGARETQYF.

The V call is TRBV18, the J call TRBJ2-1; a weak D match, TRBD2 (5 bases). V shed 2 bases and J shed 6 bases, with 11 bases lying between them. The CDR3 contains 14 residues. CDR1 is KGHSH, CDR2 LQKENI, per germline. CDR3 region: CASSPFGELNEQFF. DNA of the CDR3: TGTGCCAGCTCACCATTTGGGGAGCTCAATGAGCAGTTCTTC.

The V and J genes are TRBV20-1 and TRBJ1-5, with D tentatively TRBD1 (5 bases). The V gene lost 3 bases and the J gene lost 6 bases, with 18 bases spanning the gap. From germline, CDR1 is DFQATT and CDR2 SNEGSKA (reference sequence). The CDR3 is made up of 15 amino acids. The CDR3 bases are TGCAGTGCTAGTATGGGGACGACGGGGAGTCAGCCCCAGCATTTT. Translating gives CSASMGTTGSQPQHF.

The V gene is TRBV7-2, the J gene TRBJ2-1; D is undetermined. Trimming took 3 bases from V and 10 from J, leaving 13 bases between them. Germline V gene data show CDR1 as SGHTA and CDR2 as FQGNSA. This CDR3 has 13 amino acids. Written as DNA, the CDR3 is TGTGCCAGCAGCTTGGACCGAAAAGGGGAGCAGTTCTTC. This sequence encodes CASSLDRKGEQFF. Combining the CDR3 with reference TRBV7-2 and TRBJ2-1 gives the whole variable domain GAGVSQSPSNKVTEKGKDVELRCDPISGHTALYWYRQSLGQGLEFLIYFQGNSAPDKSGLPSDRFSAERTGGSVSTLTIQRTQQEDSAVYLCASSLDRKGEQFFGPGTRLTVL.

The chain joins TRBV2 to TRBJ1-5, with D perhaps matching TRBD1 (5 bases). This CDR3 contains 14 residues. CDR1 and CDR2 from the germline V gene are SNHLY and FYNNEI. The V and J ends lost 7 bases and 7 bases respectively, with 17 bases between them. The CDR3 loop reads CASTEQAGGQPQHF. The DNA for the CDR3 is TGTGCCAGCACCGAACAGGCCGGGGGGCAGCCCCAGCATTTT.

This rearrangement joins TRBV6-1 to TRBJ1-5; 7 bases align to TRBD1. Trimming at V came to 3 bases and at J to 5 bases, leaving 10 bases not matched to a gene. CDR3 length equals 16 residues. In germline, CDR1 is MNHNS, CDR2 SASEGT. CDR3 coding DNA: TGTGCCAGCAGTGACCCCCTCAGGGGGGTGGATCAGCCCCAGCATTTT. This codes for CASSDPLRGVDQPQHF.

This rearrangement joins TRBV4-1 to TRBJ1-1; 9 nucleotides line up with TRBD1. This CDR3 contains 14 residues. Germline trimming cut 7 bases from V and 6 bases from J; bases unmatched to any gene: 9. Germline CDR1 reads MGHRA; CDR2 reads YSYEKL. The DNA of the CDR3 is TGCGCCAGCAAAGAGCCGGGACAGGGTGCTGAAGCTTTCTTT. Translating gives CASKEPGQGAEAFF.

The V and J genes are TRBV6-2 or TRBV6-3 and TRBJ1-1; 7 bases are shared with TRBD1. This CDR3 has 14 residues. The trim removed 5 bases at V and 4 bases at J, leaving 7 bases unmatched. Germline V lookup: CDR1 MNHEY, CDR2 SVGEGT. The CDR3 DNA reads as TGTGCCAGCAGTAGAGACAGGGTTCGCACTGAAGCTTTCTTT. Encoded protein: CASSRDRVRTEAFF.

CDR3 protein: CASKISGTANTEAFF. Written as DNA, the CDR3 is TGTGCCAGCAAAATTAGTGGGACAGCGAACACTGAAGCTTTCTTT. The rearrangement uses TRBV7-2 and TRBJ1-1, with 7 nucleotides matching TRBD1. Unmatched junction bases numbered 9, after V lost 7 bases and J lost 1 base. There are 15 residues in the CDR3. In germline, CDR1 is SGHTA, CDR2 FQGNSA.

The chain has TRBV5-1 and TRBJ2-1; D is ambiguous. The CDR3 is 12 amino acids. The V end lost 1 base, the J end lost 10 bases, and 9 bases lay between the germline ends. Germline V gene lookup returns CDR1 SGHRS and CDR2 YFSETQ. The CDR3: CASSLLREEQFF. The CDR3 DNA reads as TGCGCCAGCAGCTTGCTCCGAGAGGAGCAGTTCTTC.

Only a few counts were recorded for this clone. The V and J genes are TRBV19 and TRBJ1-6; D is possibly TRBD1 (5 bases). This CDR3 is built from 15 residues. The germline CDR1 and CDR2 sequences are LNHDA and SQIVND (reference sequence). V dropped 1 base and J dropped 9 bases, with 13 bases sitting between them. The CDR3 is CASSIAAWGGSPLHF. The CDR3 DNA reads as TGTGCCAGTAGTATAGCTGCGTGGGGGGGTTCACCCCTCCACTTT.

The chain is built from TRBV30 and TRBJ1-6, with D perhaps TRBD1 (5 bases). Germline V gene lookup returns CDR1 GTSNPN and CDR2 SVGIG (reference sequence). The CDR3 runs to 15 residues. V shed 7 bases and J shed 8 bases, with 21 bases lying between them. CDR3 loop: CASGSYGAQYSPLHF. CDR3 DNA sequence: TGTGCCTCTGGATCCTACGGGGCCCAGTATTCACCCCTCCACTTT.

This chain uses TRBV6-2 or TRBV6-3 with TRBJ1-1, with a weak D call TRBD1 (6 bases). CDR1 is MNHEY and CDR2 is SVGEGT in the germline V gene. The CDR3 is 13 amino acids. The germline V and J ends were trimmed by 4 bases and 5 bases, with 11 bases remaining between them. The CDR3 spells CASSLNRGTEAFF. The CDR3 region has the DNA TGTGCCAGCAGTTTAAATAGGGGGACTGAAGCTTTCTTT.

This clone is a singleton in its sample. The gene calls are TRBV30 and TRBJ1-4, with TRBD1 matching 8 bases. Germline trimming cut 1 base from V and 13 bases from J; bases unmatched to any gene: 11. Germline V lookup: CDR1 GTSNPN, CDR2 SVGIG (reference sequence). The CDR3 is made up of 14 amino acids. In nucleotides, the CDR3 is TGTGCCTGGAGTGGGTCAGGGGGCTTCGGGGGACTGTTTTTT. Translating it yields CAWSGSGGFGGLFF.

The genes are TRBV27 and TRBJ1-5; 8 nucleotides line up with TRBD1. The CDR3 is 15 residues long. Germline trimming cut 10 bases from V and 0 bases from J; bases unmatched to any gene: 8. Germline lookup yields CDR1 MNHEY and CDR2 SMNVEV (reference sequence). For the CDR3, the DNA is TGTGCCACCTCCAGGACAGGGAATAGCAATCAGCCCCAGCATTTT. Translation gives CATSRTGNSNQPQHF.

The chain joins TRBV18 to TRBJ2-3, with 7 bases that match TRBD1. V was pared by 6 bases and J by 0 bases, with 9 bases of the junction left unmatched. Germline values: CDR1 KGHSH, CDR2 LQKENI. This CDR3 has 16 residues. In DNA, the CDR3 is TGTGCCAGCTCCTTGGGGCCGGGACAGAGCACAGATACGCAGTATTTT. Its protein is CASSLGPGQSTDTQYF.

The V gene is TRBV5-1, the J gene TRBJ1-1; D ambiguous. V was shortened by 3 bases and J by 2 bases, with 11 bases between the two germline ends. CDR1 SGHRS and CDR2 YFSETQ come from the germline V gene. The CDR3 has 14 amino acids. CDR3 sequence reads: CASSSQTGNTEAFF. CDR3 nucleotides: TGCGCCAGCAGCTCCCAGACTGGAAACACTGAAGCTTTCTTT.

In its sample, this clone was seen once. The V and J genes are TRBV19 and TRBJ2-5, with D perhaps matching TRBD2 (6 bases). Between the trimmed V and J ends, which lost 7 bases and 2 bases, there was a span of 14 bases. CDR3 size: 14 residues. Germline CDR1 is LNHDA and CDR2 is SQIVND (reference sequence). CDR3 sequence reads: CASIHYGGQETQYF. As DNA, the CDR3 is TGTGCCAGTATCCACTATGGGGGGCAAGAGACCCAGTACTTC.

The genes are TRBV6-5 and TRBJ2-7, with D perhaps being TRBD1 or TRBD2 (7 bases each). Germline V lookup: CDR1 MNHEY, CDR2 SVGAGI. The germline V and J ends were trimmed by 6 bases and 4 bases, with 13 bases remaining between them. The CDR3 contains 13 residues. CDR3 in DNA: TGTGCCAGCAGATCGGGGGGACAGTACGAGCAGTACTTC. It yields the protein CASRSGGQYEQYF.

This sequence joins TRBV7-2 and TRBJ1-2; TRBD1 matches at 10 bases. This CDR3 is 13 amino acids long. Germline CDR1 reads SGHTA; CDR2 reads FQGNSA. Trimming took 3 bases from V and 7 from J; bases not matched to a gene: 2. CDR3 sequence: CASSLDRGAGYTF. Written as DNA, the CDR3 is TGTGCCAGCAGCTTGGACAGGGGGGCTGGCTACACCTTC.

The chain joins TRBV3-1 (or the pseudogene TRBV3-2) to TRBJ2-2; 7 bases match TRBD1. CDR1 LGHDT and CDR2 YNNKEL come from the germline V gene (reference sequence). V was clipped by 3 bases and J by 7 bases; unmatched bases: 8. The CDR3 spans 15 residues. CDR3 DNA sequence: TGTGCCAGCAGCCATGGCGACAGGGCAGGCGGGGAGCTGTTTTTT. It codes for CASSHGDRAGGELFF.